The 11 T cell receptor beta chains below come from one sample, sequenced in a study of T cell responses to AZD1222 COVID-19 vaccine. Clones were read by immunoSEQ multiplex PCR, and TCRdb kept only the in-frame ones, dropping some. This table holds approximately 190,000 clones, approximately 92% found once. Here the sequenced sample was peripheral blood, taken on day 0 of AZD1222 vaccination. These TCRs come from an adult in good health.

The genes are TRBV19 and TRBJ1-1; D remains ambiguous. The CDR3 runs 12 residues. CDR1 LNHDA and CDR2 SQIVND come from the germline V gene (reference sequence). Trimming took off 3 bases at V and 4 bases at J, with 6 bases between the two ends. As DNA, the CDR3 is TGTGCCAGTAGTATTGGAACCACTGAAGCTTTCTTT. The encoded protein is CASSIGTTEAFF.

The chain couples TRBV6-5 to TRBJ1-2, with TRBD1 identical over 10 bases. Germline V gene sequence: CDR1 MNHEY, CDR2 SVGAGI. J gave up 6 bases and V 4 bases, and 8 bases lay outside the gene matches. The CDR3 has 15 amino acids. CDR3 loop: CASSSPGQGRDGYTF. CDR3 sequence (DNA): TGTGCCAGCAGTTCCCCGGGACAGGGGAGGGATGGCTACACCTTC.

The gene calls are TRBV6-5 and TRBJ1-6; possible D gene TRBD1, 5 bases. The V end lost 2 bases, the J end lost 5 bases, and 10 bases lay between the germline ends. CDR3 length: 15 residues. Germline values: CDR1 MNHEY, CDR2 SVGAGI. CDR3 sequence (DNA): TGTGCCAGCAGTTACGTGGGACGGAATAATTCACCCCTCCACTTT. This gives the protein CASSYVGRNNSPLHF.

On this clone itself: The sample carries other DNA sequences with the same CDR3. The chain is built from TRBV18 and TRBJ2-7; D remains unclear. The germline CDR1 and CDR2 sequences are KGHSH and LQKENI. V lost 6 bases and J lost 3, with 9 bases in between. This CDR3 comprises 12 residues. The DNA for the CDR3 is TGTGCCAGCTCCCCGGGCGGCTACGAGCAGTACTTC. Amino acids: CASSPGGYEQYF. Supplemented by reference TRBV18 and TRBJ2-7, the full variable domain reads NAGVMQNPRHLVRRRGQEARLRCSPMKGHSHVYWYRQLPEEGLKFMVYLQKENIIDESGMPKERFSAEFPKEGPSILRIQQVVRGDSAAYFCASSPGGYEQYFGPGTRLTVT.

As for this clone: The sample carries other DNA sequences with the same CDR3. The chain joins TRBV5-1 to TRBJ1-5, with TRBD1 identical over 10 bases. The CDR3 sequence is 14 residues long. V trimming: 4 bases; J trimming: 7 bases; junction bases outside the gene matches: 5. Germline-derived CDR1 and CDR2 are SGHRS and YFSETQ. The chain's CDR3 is CASSEGQGGQPQHF. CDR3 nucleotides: TGCGCCAGCAGCGAAGGACAGGGGGGGCAGCCCCAGCATTTT.

CDR3 in amino acids: CATKVRWAGGRNQPQHF. In DNA, the CDR3 is TGTGCCACCAAAGTGAGGTGGGCGGGGGGACGGAATCAGCCCCAGCATTTT. The chain joins TRBV28 to TRBJ1-5; D possibly corresponds to TRBD1 (5 bases). The V gene's germline CDR1 is MDHEN and CDR2 SYDVKM. CDR3 length: 17 amino acids. Deletions cut 10 bases from V and 4 bases from J, with 26 bases between.

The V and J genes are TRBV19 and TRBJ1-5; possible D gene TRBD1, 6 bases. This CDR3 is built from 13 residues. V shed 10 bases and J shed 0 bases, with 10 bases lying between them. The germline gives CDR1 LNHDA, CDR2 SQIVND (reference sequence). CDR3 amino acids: CATSDSSNQPQHF. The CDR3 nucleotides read TGTGCCACCTCGGACAGTAGCAATCAGCCCCAGCATTTT.

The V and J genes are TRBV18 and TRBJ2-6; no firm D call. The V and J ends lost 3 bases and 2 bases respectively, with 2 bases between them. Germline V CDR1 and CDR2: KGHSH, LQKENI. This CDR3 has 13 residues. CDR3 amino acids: CASSPPGANVLTF. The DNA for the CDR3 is TGTGCCAGCTCACCCCCTGGGGCCAACGTCCTGACTTTC.

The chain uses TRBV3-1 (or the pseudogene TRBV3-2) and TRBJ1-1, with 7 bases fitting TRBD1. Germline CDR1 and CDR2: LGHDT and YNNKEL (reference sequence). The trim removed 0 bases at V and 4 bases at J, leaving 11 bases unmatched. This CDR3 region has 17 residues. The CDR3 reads CASSQDVAQGDLTEAFF. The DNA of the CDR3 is TGTGCCAGCAGCCAAGATGTAGCCCAGGGGGATCTCACTGAAGCTTTCTTT.

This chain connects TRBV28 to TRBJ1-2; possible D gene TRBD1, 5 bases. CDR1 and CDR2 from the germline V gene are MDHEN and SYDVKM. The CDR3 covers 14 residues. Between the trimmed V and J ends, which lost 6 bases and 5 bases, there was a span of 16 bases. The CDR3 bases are TGTGCCAGCAGGATCTCGGGGGAAGGGTATGGCTACACCTTC. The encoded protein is CASRISGEGYGYTF.

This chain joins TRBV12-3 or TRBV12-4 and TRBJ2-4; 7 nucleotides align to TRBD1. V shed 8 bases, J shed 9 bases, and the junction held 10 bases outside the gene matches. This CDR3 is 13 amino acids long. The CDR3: CASGPTGERIQYF. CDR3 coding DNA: TGTGCCAGCGGGCCAACAGGGGAGCGCATTCAGTACTTC.